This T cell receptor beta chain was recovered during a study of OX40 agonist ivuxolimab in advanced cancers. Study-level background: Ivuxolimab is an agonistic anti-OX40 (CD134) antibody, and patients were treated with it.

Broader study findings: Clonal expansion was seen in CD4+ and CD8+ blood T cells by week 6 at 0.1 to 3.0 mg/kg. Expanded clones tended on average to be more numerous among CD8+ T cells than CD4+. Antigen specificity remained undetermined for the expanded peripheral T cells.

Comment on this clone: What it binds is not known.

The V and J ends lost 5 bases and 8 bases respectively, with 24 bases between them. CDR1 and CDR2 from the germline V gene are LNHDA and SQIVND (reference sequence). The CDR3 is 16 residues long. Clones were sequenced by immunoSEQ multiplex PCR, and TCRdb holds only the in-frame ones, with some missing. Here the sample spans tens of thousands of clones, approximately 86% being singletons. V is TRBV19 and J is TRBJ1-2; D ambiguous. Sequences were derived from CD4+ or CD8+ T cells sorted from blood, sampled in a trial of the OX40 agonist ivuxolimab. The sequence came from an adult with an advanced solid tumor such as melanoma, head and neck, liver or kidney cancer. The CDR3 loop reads CASSPGGSNSNGGYTF. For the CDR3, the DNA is TGTGCCAGTAGTCCTGGCGGGAGTAACTCAAATGGGGGCTACACCTTC.